This T cell receptor (beta chain) was sequenced for a study of blood T cell repertoires in COVID-19. TCRdb keeps only in-frame clones here, not all; method: immunoSEQ multiplex PCR. The table lists approximately 70,000 clones, roughly nine tenths of them singletons. Sequences were obtained from peripheral blood. The TCR originated in a man aged 50 or older with COVID-19, enrolled during active disease.

The CDR3 DNA follows: TGTGCCAGCAGCATGGGACTTATAAACACAGATACGCAGTATTTT. This codes for CASSMGLINTDTQYF. V gene TRBV5-4 combines with J gene TRBJ2-3; D might be TRBD2 (6 bases). Germline V gene lookup returns CDR1 SGHNT and CDR2 YYREEE (reference sequence). There are 15 residues in the CDR3. The V gene lost 4 bases and the J gene lost 2 bases, with 14 bases spanning the gap.